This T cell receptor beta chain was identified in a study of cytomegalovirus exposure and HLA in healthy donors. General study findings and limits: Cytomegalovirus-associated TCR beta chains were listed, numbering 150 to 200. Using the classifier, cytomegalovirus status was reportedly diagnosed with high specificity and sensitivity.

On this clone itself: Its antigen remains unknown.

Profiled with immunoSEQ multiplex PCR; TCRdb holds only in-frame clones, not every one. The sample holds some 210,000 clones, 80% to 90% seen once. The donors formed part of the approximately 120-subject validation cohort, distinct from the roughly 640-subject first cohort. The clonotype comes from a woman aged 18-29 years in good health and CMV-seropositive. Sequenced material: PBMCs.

The CDR3 DNA is TGTGCCAGCAGCTTGGGACTAGGTCGGCGCACAGATACGCAGTATTTT. It encodes CASSLGLGRRTDTQYF. This sequence joins TRBV11-2 and TRBJ2-3, with TRBD2 identical over 8 bases. The CDR3 loop spans 16 amino acids. From germline, CDR1 is SGHAT and CDR2 FQNNGV. V shed 3 bases, J shed 1 base, and the junction held 6 bases outside the gene matches.